This record looks at one T cell receptor beta chain sequence and its context. Its antigen is still unknown. This specimen comes from a study of shared clonotypes between healthy human individuals. The repertoire was sequenced with immunoSEQ multiplex PCR; TCRdb's copy has only in-frame clones and lacks some. This table holds under 600,000 clones, approximately 94% found once. Points from the study as a whole: Few donors restricted represented genetic and exposure-history diversity.

The germline CDR1 and CDR2 sequences are LGHNA and YNFKEQ. Trimming stripped 4 bases from V and 6 bases from J, with 10 bases between. The CDR3 runs to 12 residues. This chain uses TRBV4-2 with TRBJ2-7, with D possibly being TRBD2 (5 bases). This clonotype was sampled from a woman aged 25 to 45 in good health. Sequencing was done on a sample of naive CD4+ T cells sorted from blood. Sample subset: CD45RA+ positively selected. The CDR3 DNA sequence: TGTGCCAGCAGCCCAAACCGGGGCGAGCAGTACTTC. It codes for CASSPNRGEQYF.